The 16 T cell receptor beta chains below come from one sample, sequenced in a study of cytotoxic CD8 clonotypes in ibrutinib-treated CLL. Profiled with immunoSEQ multiplex PCR; TCRdb holds only in-frame clones, not every one. The table includes roughly 330,000 clones, around 66% detected once. Sequencing used PBMCs, obtained after 36 months of ibrutinib treatment. Receptors originate from a human donor with chronic lymphocytic leukemia.

In regard to this clone: The same CDR3 is also encoded by other DNA sequences in this sample. V usage is TRBV19 and J usage is TRBJ2-7; 10 bases are shared with TRBD1. Germline assignment: CDR1 LNHDA and CDR2 SQIVND (reference sequence). The CDR3 totals 15 residues. With V trimmed by 3 bases and J by 2 bases, 4 bases remained unmatched. CDR3 nucleotide sequence: TGTGCCAGTAGTATCCGGGACAGGGGAACCTACGAGCAGTACTTC. The encoded protein is CASSIRDRGTYEQYF.

The chain joins TRBV5-6 to TRBJ1-2, with a weak D call TRBD1 (5 bases). Germline CDR1 reads SGHDT; CDR2 reads YYEEEE. The V gene lost 2 bases and the J gene lost 3 bases, with 11 bases spanning the gap. The CDR3 contains 14 residues. CDR3 in amino acids: CASSFWTPHYGYTF. CDR3 nucleotides: TGTGCCAGCAGCTTCTGGACACCACACTATGGCTACACCTTC.

This sequence joins TRBV5-1 and TRBJ1-2, with D possibly being TRBD1 (5 bases). The V gene lost 4 bases and the J gene lost 2 bases, with 12 bases spanning the gap. The CDR3 has 14 amino acids. CDR1 and CDR2 (germline): SGHRS, YFSETQ. The CDR3 loop reads CASSLGDGNYGYTF. For the CDR3, the DNA is TGCGCCAGCAGCCTAGGGGACGGCAACTATGGCTACACCTTC.

J is TRBJ2-7 and V is TRBV6-5; tentative D call: TRBD1 (6 bases). Germline V gene lookup returns CDR1 MNHEY and CDR2 SVGAGI. V lost 6 bases to trimming and J lost 0 bases, with 15 bases between them. CDR3 size: 15 residues. The CDR3 DNA is TGTGCCAGCAGCTCACGACAGGCGAACTCCTACGAGCAGTACTTC. Translating gives CASSSRQANSYEQYF.

The rearrangement links TRBV5-1 to TRBJ2-1; TRBD1 might be the D (6 bases). The germline V gene has CDR1 SGHRS and CDR2 YFSETQ. The CDR3 extends over 15 amino acids. The V gene lost 2 bases and the J gene lost 0 bases, with 9 bases spanning the gap. The CDR3 is CASSLQGPSYNEQFF. The CDR3 DNA reads TGCGCCAGCAGCTTACAGGGACCCTCCTACAATGAGCAGTTCTTC.

The gene calls are TRBV5-1 and TRBJ2-7; 11 positions agree with TRBD2. With V trimmed by 3 bases and J by 5 bases, 1 base remained unmatched. Per germline, CDR1 SGHRS and CDR2 YFSETQ. This CDR3 has 13 amino acids. CDR3 residues: CASSWGLADEQYF. The CDR3 nucleotides read TGCGCCAGCAGCTGGGGACTAGCGGACGAGCAGTACTTC.

V gene TRBV7-9 combines with J gene TRBJ1-2, with a weak D call TRBD1 (5 bases). Trimming removed 0 bases at V and 0 bases at J, with 8 bases between. The CDR3 runs 15 residues. CDR1 and CDR2 from the germline V gene are SEHNR and FQNEAQ (reference sequence). The DNA for the CDR3 is TGTGCCAGCAGCTTAGCAGGACACCCTAACTATGGCTACACCTTC. It codes for CASSLAGHPNYGYTF.

V is TRBV12-5 and J is TRBJ2-7, with D tentatively TRBD1 (8 bases). This CDR3 has 16 residues. Looked up from germline, CDR1 is LGHNT and CDR2 is FRNRAP. The V end was cut by 0 bases, the J end by 5 bases, with 17 bases between. In DNA, the CDR3 is TGTGCTAGTGGTTTGGTAGTAGGACAGGGAGGGCACGAGCAGTACTTC. This sequence encodes CASGLVVGQGGHEQYF.

The CDR3 protein is CASSLGQGLEETQYF. The CDR3 bases are TGCGCCAGCAGCTTGGGACAGGGTCTGGAAGAGACCCAGTACTTC. The chain carries TRBV5-1 and TRBJ2-5; 7 nucleotides match TRBD1. This CDR3 is built from 15 residues. Germline V gene sequence: CDR1 SGHRS, CDR2 YFSETQ. The ends lost 0 bases at V and 3 bases at J; junction bases unmatched: 5.

The chain combines TRBV6-1 with TRBJ2-7; 13 nucleotides agree with TRBD2. Germline CDR1 is MNHNS and CDR2 is SASEGT. V trimming: 5 bases; J trimming: 3 bases; junction bases outside the gene matches: 4. The CDR3 contains 15 residues. The DNA for the CDR3 is TGTGCCAGCAGTCGACTAGCGGGGGGTTACTACGAGCAGTACTTC. It encodes CASSRLAGGYYEQYF.

Remarks on this clone: The same CDR3 arises from other DNA sequences in this sample as well. The genes are TRBV4-1 and TRBJ1-5; D ambiguous. Looked up from germline, CDR1 is MGHRA and CDR2 is YSYEKL. Trimming cost V 1 base and J 0 bases, with 7 bases left between them. The CDR3 loop spans 15 amino acids. The chain's CDR3 is CASSQGRYSNQPQHF. DNA for the CDR3: TGCGCCAGCAGCCAAGGCCGATATAGCAATCAGCCCCAGCATTTT.

This sequence joins TRBV19 and TRBJ2-5; 9 nucleotides align to TRBD2. This CDR3 has 14 amino acids. J was trimmed by 4 bases and V by 4 bases; bases with no gene match: 4. Germline V gene sequence: CDR1 LNHDA, CDR2 SQIVND (reference sequence). CDR3 in amino acids: CASSRLAGRETQYF. As DNA, the CDR3 is TGTGCCAGTAGTAGGCTAGCGGGGAGAGAGACCCAGTACTTC.

J is TRBJ2-1 and V is TRBV6-6, with D tentatively TRBD2 (6 bases). V lost 9 bases and J 7 bases, leaving 13 bases between the germline ends. The CDR3 sequence is 12 residues long. Looked up from germline, CDR1 is MNHNY and CDR2 is SVGAGI (reference sequence). The CDR3 reads CASGTRENEQFF. CDR3 in DNA: TGTGCCAGTGGGACTCGAGAAAATGAGCAGTTCTTC.

V usage is TRBV28 and J usage is TRBJ2-7; no clear D gene. CDR3 length: 13 amino acids. With 1 base removed from V and 7 bases from J, the gap between germline ends came to 11 bases. Germline CDR1 is MDHEN and CDR2 is SYDVKM. This CDR3 reads CASSLLAVMEQYF. The CDR3 DNA reads TGTGCCAGCAGTTTATTAGCAGTTATGGAGCAGTACTTC.

The genes are TRBV11-2 and TRBJ2-3; D uncertain. The CDR3 sequence is 13 residues long. The ends were cut back, 7 bases at V and 4 bases at J, with 12 bases in the middle. Germline V gene lookup returns CDR1 SGHAT and CDR2 FQNNGV. The CDR3 sequence: CASTHSLADTQYF. CDR3 sequence (DNA): TGTGCCAGCACCCATTCTCTCGCAGATACGCAGTATTTT.

This rearrangement joins TRBV6-6 to TRBJ2-1; 9 positions match TRBD1. Per germline, CDR1 MNHNY and CDR2 SVGAGI (reference sequence). V dropped 1 base and J dropped 9; count of bases not matched to a gene: 7. The CDR3 contains 15 residues. The DNA of the CDR3 is TGTGCCAGCAGTTACTGGACAGGGGTAGGGGGTGAGCAGTTCTTC. Translation: CASSYWTGVGGEQFF.